The sequence of this T cell receptor (beta chain) was determined in a study of T cells in localized non-small cell lung cancer. Sequenced by immunoSEQ multiplex PCR; TCRdb stores in-frame clones only, minus some. The profile shows about 47,000 clones, more than 85% of them singletons. Germline assignment: CDR1 GTSNPN and CDR2 SVGIG (reference sequence). V lost 3 bases, J lost 7 bases, and 8 bases stayed unmatched. This CDR3 has 13 amino acids. The source was PBMCs, collected before any cancer treatment. The clonotype was recovered from a man aged 35-69 years with stage II lung adenocarcinoma. The V gene is TRBV30, the J gene TRBJ1-2, with 7 bases fitting TRBD1. CDR3 coding DNA: TGTGCCTGGAGAGACAGGGTGTCTTTTGGCTACACCTTC. Its translation is CAWRDRVSFGYTF.